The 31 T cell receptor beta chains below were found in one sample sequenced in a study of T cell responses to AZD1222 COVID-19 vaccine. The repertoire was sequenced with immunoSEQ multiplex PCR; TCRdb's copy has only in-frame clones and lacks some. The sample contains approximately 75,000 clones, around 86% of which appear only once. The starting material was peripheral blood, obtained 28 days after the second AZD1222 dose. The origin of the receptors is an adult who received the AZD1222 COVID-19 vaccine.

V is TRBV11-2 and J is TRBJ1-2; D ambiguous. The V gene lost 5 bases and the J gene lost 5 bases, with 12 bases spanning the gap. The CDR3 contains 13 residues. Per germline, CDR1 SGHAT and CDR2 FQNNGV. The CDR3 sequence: CASSPRTGYGYTF. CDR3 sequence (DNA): TGTGCCAGCAGCCCCAGAACCGGTTATGGCTACACCTTC.

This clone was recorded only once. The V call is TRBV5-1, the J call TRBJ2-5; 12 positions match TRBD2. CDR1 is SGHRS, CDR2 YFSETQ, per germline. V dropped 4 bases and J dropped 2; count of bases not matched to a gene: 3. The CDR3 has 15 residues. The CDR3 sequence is CASSPGLAGQETQYF. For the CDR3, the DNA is TGCGCCAGCAGCCCCGGACTAGCGGGGCAAGAGACCCAGTACTTC.

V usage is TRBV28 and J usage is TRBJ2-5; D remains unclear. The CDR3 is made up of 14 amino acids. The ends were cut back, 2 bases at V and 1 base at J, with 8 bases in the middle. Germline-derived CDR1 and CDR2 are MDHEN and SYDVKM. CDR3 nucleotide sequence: TGTGCCAGCAGTTTAATCGGACCCCAAGAGACCCAGTACTTC. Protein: CASSLIGPQETQYF.

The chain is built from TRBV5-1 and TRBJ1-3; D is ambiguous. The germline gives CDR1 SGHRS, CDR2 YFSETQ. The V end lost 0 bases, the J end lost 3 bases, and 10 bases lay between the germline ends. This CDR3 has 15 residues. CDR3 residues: CASSLVGLNGNTIYF. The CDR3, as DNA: TGCGCCAGCAGCTTGGTAGGGCTAAATGGAAACACCATATATTTT.

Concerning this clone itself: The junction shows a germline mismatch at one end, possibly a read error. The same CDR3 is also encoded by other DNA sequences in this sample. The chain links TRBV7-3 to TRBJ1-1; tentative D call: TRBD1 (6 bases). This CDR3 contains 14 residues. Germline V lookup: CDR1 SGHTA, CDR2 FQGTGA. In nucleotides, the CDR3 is TGCGCCAGCAGCTCCTCCCGGGACACGAAGGAAGCTTTCTTT. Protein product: CASSSSRDTKEAFF.

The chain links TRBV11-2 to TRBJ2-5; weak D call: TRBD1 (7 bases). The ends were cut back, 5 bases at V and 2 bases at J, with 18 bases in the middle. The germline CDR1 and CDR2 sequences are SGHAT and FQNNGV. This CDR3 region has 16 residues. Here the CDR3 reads CASSPGTRGAQETQYF. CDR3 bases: TGTGCCAGCAGCCCAGGGACCAGGGGGGCACAAGAGACCCAGTACTTC.

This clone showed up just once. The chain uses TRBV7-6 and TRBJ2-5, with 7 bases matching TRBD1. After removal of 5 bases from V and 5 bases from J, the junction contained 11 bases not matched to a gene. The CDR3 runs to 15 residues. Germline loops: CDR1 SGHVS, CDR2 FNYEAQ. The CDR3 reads CASSTLTGILETQYF. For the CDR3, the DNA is TGTGCCAGCAGCACGTTGACAGGGATCTTGGAGACCCAGTACTTC.

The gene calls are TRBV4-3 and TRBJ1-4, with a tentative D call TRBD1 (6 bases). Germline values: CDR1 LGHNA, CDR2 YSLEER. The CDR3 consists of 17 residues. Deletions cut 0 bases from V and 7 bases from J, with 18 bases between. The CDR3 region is CASSQDGVQGNIEKLFF. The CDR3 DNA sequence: TGCGCCAGCAGCCAAGATGGGGTACAGGGTAATATTGAAAAACTGTTTTTT.

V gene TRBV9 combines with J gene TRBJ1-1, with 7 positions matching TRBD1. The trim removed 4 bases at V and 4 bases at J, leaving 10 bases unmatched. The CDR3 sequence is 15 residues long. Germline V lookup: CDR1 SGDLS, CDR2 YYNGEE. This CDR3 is CASSPRQGHSTEAFF. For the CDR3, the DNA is TGTGCCAGCAGCCCCAGACAGGGCCACTCCACTGAAGCTTTCTTT.

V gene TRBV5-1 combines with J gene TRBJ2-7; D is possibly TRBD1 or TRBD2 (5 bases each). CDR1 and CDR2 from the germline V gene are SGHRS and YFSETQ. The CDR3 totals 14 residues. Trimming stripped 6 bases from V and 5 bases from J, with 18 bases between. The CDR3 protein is CASKTGASKDEQYF. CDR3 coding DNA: TGCGCCAGCAAGACCGGGGCCTCCAAGGACGAGCAGTACTTC.

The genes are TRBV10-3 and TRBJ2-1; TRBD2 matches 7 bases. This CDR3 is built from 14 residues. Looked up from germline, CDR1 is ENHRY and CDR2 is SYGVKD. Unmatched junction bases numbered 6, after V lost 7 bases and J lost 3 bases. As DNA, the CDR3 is TGTGCCATCAAACCGGCTAGCGGCTACAATGAGCAGTTCTTC. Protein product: CAIKPASGYNEQFF.

As DNA, the CDR3 is TGTGCCAGCAGCCAAGTACAGGGTAACTATGGCTACACCTTC. Its translation: CASSQVQGNYGYTF. The chain links TRBV3-1 (or the pseudogene TRBV3-2) to TRBJ1-2; D is perhaps TRBD1 (6 bases). The CDR3 is 14 amino acids. V lost 1 base, J lost 1 base, and 7 bases lay in between. CDR1 and CDR2 from the germline V gene are LGHDT and YNNKEL (reference sequence).

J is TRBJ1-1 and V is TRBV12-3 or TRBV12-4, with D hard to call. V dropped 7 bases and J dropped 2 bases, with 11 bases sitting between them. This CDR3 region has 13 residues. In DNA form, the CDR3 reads TGTGCCAGCACCATACTAACCAACACTGAAGCTTTCTTT. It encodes CASTILTNTEAFF.

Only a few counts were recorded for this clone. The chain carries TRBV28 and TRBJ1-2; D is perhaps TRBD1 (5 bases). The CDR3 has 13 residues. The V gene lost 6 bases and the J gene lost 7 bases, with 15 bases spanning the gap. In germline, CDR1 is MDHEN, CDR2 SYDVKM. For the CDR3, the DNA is TGTGCCAGCAGCCTAGAGGGGCGGGGTGGCTACACCTTC. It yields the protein CASSLEGRGGYTF.

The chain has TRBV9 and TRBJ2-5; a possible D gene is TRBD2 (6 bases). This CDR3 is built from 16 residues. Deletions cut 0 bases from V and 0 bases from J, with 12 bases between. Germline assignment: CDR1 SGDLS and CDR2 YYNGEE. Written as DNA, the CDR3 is TGTGCCAGCAGCGTAGAGGACGGGGGTTACCAAGAGACCCAGTACTTC. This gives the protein CASSVEDGGYQETQYF. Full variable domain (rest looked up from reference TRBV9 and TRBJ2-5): DSGVTQTPKHLITATGQRVTLRCSPRSGDLSVYWYQQSLDQGLQFLIQYYNGEERAKGNILERFSAQQFPDLHSELNLSSLELGDSALYFCASSVEDGGYQETQYFGPGTRLLVL.

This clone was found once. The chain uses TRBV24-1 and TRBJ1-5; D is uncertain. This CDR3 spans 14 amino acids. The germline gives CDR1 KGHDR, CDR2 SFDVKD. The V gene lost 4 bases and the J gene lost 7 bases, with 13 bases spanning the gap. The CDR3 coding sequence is TGTGCCACCAGTGAAGCAGCCTCCGGCCAGCCCCAGCATTTT. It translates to CATSEAASGQPQHF.

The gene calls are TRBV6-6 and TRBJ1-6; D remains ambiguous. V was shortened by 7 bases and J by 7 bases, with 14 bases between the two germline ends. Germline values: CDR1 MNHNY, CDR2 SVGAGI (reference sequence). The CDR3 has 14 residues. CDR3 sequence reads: CASTGVLLNSPLHF. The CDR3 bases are TGTGCCAGCACGGGCGTTCTTTTGAATTCACCCCTCCACTTT.

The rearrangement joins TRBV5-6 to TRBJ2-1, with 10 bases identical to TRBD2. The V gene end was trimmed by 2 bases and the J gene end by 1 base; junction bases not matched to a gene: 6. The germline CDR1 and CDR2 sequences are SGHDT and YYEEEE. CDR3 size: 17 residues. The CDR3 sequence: CASSFSGGARSYNEQFF. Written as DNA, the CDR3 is TGTGCCAGCAGCTTCAGCGGGGGGGCGCGATCCTACAATGAGCAGTTCTTC.

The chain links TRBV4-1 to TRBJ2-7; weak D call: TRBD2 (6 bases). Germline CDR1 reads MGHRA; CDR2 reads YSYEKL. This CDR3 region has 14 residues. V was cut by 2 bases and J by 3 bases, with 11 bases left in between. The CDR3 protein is CASSQIDGSYEQYF. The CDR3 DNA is TGCGCCAGCAGCCAAATAGACGGGAGCTACGAGCAGTACTTC.

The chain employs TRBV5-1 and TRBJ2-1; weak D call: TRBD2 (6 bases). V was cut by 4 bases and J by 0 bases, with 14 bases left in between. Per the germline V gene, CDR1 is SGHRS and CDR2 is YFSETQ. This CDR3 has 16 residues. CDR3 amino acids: CASSDTDGGSYNEQFF. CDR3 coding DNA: TGCGCCAGCAGCGATACGGACGGGGGCTCCTACAATGAGCAGTTCTTC. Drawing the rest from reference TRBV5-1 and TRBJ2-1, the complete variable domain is KAGVTQTPRYLIKTRGQQVTLSCSPISGHRSVSWYQQTPGQGLQFLFEYFSETQRNKGNFPGRFSGRQFSNSRSEMNVSTLELGDSALYLCASSDTDGGSYNEQFFGPGTRLTVL.

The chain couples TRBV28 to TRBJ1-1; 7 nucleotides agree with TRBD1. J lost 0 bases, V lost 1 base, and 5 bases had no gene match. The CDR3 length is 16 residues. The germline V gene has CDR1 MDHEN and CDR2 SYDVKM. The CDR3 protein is CASSLLQGRLNTEAFF. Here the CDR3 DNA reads TGTGCCAGCAGTTTATTACAGGGGCGCTTGAACACTGAAGCTTTCTTT.

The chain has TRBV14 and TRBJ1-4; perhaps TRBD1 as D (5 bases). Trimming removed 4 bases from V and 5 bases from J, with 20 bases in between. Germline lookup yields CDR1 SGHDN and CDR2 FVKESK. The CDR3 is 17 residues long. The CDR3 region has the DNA TGTGCCAGCAGCCCTAGCTCAGGGTCGAGAGCCAATGAAAAACTGTTTTTT. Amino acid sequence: CASSPSSGSRANEKLFF.

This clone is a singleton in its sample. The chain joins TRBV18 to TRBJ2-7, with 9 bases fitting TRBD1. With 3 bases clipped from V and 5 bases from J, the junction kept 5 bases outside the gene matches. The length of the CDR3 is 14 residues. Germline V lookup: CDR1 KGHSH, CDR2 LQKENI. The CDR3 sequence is CASSPTGGDHEQYF. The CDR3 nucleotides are TGTGCCAGCTCACCGACAGGGGGTGACCACGAGCAGTACTTC.

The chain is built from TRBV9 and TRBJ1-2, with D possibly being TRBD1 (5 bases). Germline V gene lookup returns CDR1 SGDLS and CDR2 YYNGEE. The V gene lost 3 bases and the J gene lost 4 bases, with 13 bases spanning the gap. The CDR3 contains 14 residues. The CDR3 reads CASSAMDTFYGYTF. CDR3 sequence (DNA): TGTGCCAGCAGCGCCATGGACACCTTCTATGGCTACACCTTC.

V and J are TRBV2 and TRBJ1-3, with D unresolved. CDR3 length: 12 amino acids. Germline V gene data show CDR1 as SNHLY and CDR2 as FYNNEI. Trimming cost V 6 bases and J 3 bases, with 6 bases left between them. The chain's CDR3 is CASRQLGNTIYF. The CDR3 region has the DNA TGTGCCAGCAGACAGCTTGGAAACACCATATATTTT.

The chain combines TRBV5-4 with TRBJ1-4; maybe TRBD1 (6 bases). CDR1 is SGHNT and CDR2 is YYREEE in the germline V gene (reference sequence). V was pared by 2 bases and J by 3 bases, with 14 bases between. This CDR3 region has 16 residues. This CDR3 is CASSFRRGTANEKLFF. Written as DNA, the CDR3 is TGTGCCAGCAGCTTTCGGAGGGGGACGGCTAATGAAAAACTGTTTTTT. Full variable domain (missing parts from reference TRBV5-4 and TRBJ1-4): ETGVTQSPTHLIKTRGQQVTLRCSSQSGHNTVSWYQQALGQGPQFIFQYYREEENGRGNFPPRFSGLQFPNYSSELNVNALELDDSALYLCASSFRRGTANEKLFFGSGTQLSVL.

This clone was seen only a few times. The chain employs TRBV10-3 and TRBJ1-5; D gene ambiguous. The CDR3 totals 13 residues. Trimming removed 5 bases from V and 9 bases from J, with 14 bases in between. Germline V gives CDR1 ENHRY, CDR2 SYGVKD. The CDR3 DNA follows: TGTGCCATCAGTCCGGATAGTAGAGGGCCCCAGCATTTT. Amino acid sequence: CAISPDSRGPQHF.

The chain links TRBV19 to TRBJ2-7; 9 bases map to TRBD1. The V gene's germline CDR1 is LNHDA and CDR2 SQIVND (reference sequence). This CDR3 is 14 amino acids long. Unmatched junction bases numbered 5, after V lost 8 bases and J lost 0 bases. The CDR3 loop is CASWGQGISYEQYF. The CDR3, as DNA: TGTGCCAGTTGGGGACAGGGAATCTCCTACGAGCAGTACTTC.

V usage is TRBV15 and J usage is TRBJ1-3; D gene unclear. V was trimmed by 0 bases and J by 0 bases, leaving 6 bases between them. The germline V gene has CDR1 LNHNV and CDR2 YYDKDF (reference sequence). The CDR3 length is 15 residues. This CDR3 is CATSREDISGNTIYF. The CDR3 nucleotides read TGTGCCACCAGCAGAGAAGACATCTCTGGAAACACCATATATTTT.

The CDR3 DNA is TGTGCCAGCAGGGGGGACAGTCCAATAGGACAGCCCCAGCATTTT. This gives the protein CASRGDSPIGQPQHF. This chain connects TRBV6-5 to TRBJ1-5; TRBD1 matches at 7 bases. CDR3 length: 15 amino acids. The V and J ends lost 6 bases and 7 bases, in that order; junction bases with no gene match: 12. Germline-derived CDR1 and CDR2 are MNHEY and SVGAGI.

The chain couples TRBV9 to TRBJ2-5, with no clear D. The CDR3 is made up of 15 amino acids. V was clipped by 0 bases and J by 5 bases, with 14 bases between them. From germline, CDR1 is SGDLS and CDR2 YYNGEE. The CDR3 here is CASSVGRNPGETQYF. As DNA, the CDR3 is TGTGCCAGCAGCGTAGGGCGAAACCCTGGGGAGACCCAGTACTTC.